These 23 T cell receptor beta chains were all obtained from the same sample, sequenced in a study of CD8 T cells in ankylosing spondylitis. Study outcomes and limitations: What appeared characteristic of ankylosing spondylitis blood was a TCR beta motif of under 10 highly homologous variants.

Their antigens are not known. TCRdb used MiXCR to reprocess the 5' RACE reads, holding one entry per CDR3 protein. In the table there are more than 400,000 distinct CDR3 sequences, approximately 5% of which are singletons. Sequencing used blood, either unsorted or a sorted T cell fraction (not recorded which). Receptors were obtained from a male donor with ankylosing spondylitis.

A note on this clonotype: A much larger clone lies a single base off, so this may be a read error. DNA of the CDR3: TGTGCCAGCAGCGTAGACGGGTTGCCGAACACTGAAGCTTTCTTT. Residues: CASSVDGLPNTEAFF. The V call is TRBV9, the J call TRBJ1-1; no clear D. Trimming removed 0 bases at V and 1 base at J, with 10 bases between. Germline loops: CDR1 SGDLS, CDR2 YYNGEE. CDR3 length: 15 amino acids.

V is TRBV2 and J is TRBJ1-5; a possible D gene is TRBD1 (6 bases). Germline assignment: CDR1 SNHLY and CDR2 FYNNEI. The V and J ends lost 1 base and 9 bases respectively, with 16 bases between them. CDR3 length: 15 residues. This CDR3 reads CASSEVYRAARPQHF. CDR3 DNA: TGTGCCAGCAGTGAAGTTTACAGGGCCGCACGGCCCCAGCATTTT.

Turning to this clonotype: A much larger clonotype is one base distant, so this may be a read error. This chain connects TRBV2 to TRBJ2-1; 8 nucleotides line up with TRBD2. Losses at the gene ends were 5 bases for V and 2 bases for J; bases not matched to a gene: 5. This CDR3 has 15 amino acids. Germline CDR1 is SNHLY and CDR2 is FYNNEI. For the CDR3, the DNA is TGTGCCAGCAGTCCGAGAGCGGGAGCCTACAATGAGCAGTTCTTC. Its translation: CASSPRAGAYNEQFF.

This clonotype was detected only a few times. The chain combines TRBV7-9 with TRBJ2-7; D might be TRBD2 (5 bases). The CDR3 length is 15 residues. V lost 5 bases, J lost 0 bases, and 14 bases lay in between. Germline CDR1 SEHNR, CDR2 FQNEAQ (reference sequence). The CDR3 loop reads CASSHPGAASYEQYF. Written as DNA, the CDR3 is TGTGCCAGCAGCCACCCCGGAGCGGCCTCCTACGAGCAGTACTTC. Together with reference TRBV7-9 and TRBJ2-7, the CDR3 gives the full variable domain: DTGVSQNPRHKITKRGQNVTFRCDPISEHNRLYWYRQTLGQGPEFLTYFQNEAQLEKSRLLSDRFSAERPKGSFSTLEIQRTEQGDSAMYLCASSHPGAASYEQYFGPGTRLTVT.

This clonotype was recorded many times. This chain links TRBV5-1 with TRBJ2-5, with D hard to call. The CDR3 has 17 residues. Trimming stripped 0 bases from V and 1 base from J, with 16 bases between. Germline V gives CDR1 SGHRS, CDR2 YFSETQ. In nucleotides, the CDR3 is TGCGCCAGCAGCTTGGCCGGAAGTGCCCGAGGCCAAGAGACCCAGTACTTC. It yields the protein CASSLAGSARGQETQYF.

This clonotype showed up many times. The chain is built from TRBV5-1 and TRBJ2-7, with 7 bases lining up with TRBD1. CDR1 SGHRS and CDR2 YFSETQ come from the germline V gene. This CDR3 is built from 14 residues. The trim removed 4 bases at V and 2 bases at J, leaving 6 bases unmatched. CDR3 amino acids: CASSRTGFTYEQYF. The CDR3 DNA is TGCGCCAGCAGCAGGACAGGATTCACCTACGAGCAGTACTTC.

This clonotype was picked up a small number of times. V gene TRBV6-1 combines with J gene TRBJ2-5, with 9 bases identical to TRBD2. From germline, CDR1 is MNHNS and CDR2 SASEGT. The junction had 19 bases not matched to a gene; V was cut back by 6 bases and J by 5 bases. The CDR3 contains 18 residues. CDR3 sequence reads: CASRLRRGAGGVKETQYF. The CDR3 coding sequence is TGTGCCAGCAGACTTAGGAGGGGAGCGGGAGGAGTGAAGGAGACCCAGTACTTC.

This clonotype has at least ten counts. The chain combines TRBV6-2 or TRBV6-3 with TRBJ1-1; D remains ambiguous. The CDR3 sequence is 16 residues long. Germline V gene data show CDR1 as MNHEY and CDR2 as SVGEGT. With 6 bases removed from V and 1 base from J, the gap between germline ends came to 18 bases. The CDR3 DNA reads as TGTGCCAGCAGCAAAACCGTCTACAACAGGAACACTGAAGCTTTCTTT. This encodes CASSKTVYNRNTEAFF.

This clonotype was observed many times. The rearrangement links TRBV10-3 to TRBJ2-5; D might be TRBD2 (5 bases). Trimming pared 5 bases from V and 2 bases from J, leaving 12 bases between. Germline CDR1 is ENHRY and CDR2 is SYGVKD. This CDR3 region has 14 residues. The CDR3 coding sequence is TGTGCCATCAGTAAAGCGGAGCAGCAAGAGACCCAGTACTTC. The encoded protein is CAISKAEQQETQYF.

This clonotype was recorded a few times. V usage is TRBV28 and J usage is TRBJ2-3, with D possibly TRBD2 on 5 matching bases. Germline values: CDR1 MDHEN, CDR2 SYDVKM. Trimming took off 3 bases at V and 11 bases at J, with 21 bases between the two ends. This CDR3 contains 15 residues. As DNA, the CDR3 is TGTGCCAGCAGTTTCCCTAGCCGGACGAGCAACGGGCAGTATTTT. This encodes CASSFPSRTSNGQYF.

This clonotype was found many times. V usage is TRBV29-1 and J usage is TRBJ2-2; no definite D call. The V end lost 4 bases, the J end lost 0 bases, and 6 bases lay between the germline ends. The germline CDR1 and CDR2 sequences are SQVTM and ANQGSEA. This CDR3 region has 13 residues. The CDR3 protein is CSVVDPNTGELFF. CDR3 bases: TGCAGCGTTGTTGACCCGAACACCGGGGAGCTGTTTTTT.

This clonotype occurred a few times. The CDR3 reads CASSPTPAEKLFF. The CDR3 DNA reads TGTGCCAGCTCACCTACACCGGCCGAAAAACTGTTTTTT. The chain combines TRBV18 with TRBJ1-4; unclear D gene. Germline lookup yields CDR1 KGHSH and CDR2 LQKENI. V was clipped by 3 bases and J by 8 bases, with 10 bases between them. The CDR3 sequence is 13 residues long.

This clonotype appeared many times. The chain has TRBV28 and TRBJ2-7; unclear D gene. The CDR3 contains 14 residues. The V end was cut by 8 bases, the J end by 0 bases, with 14 bases between. Germline loops: CDR1 MDHEN, CDR2 SYDVKM. CDR3 region: CASFSRHSSYEQYF. For the CDR3, the DNA is TGTGCCAGCTTCAGTCGGCACAGCTCCTACGAGCAGTACTTC.

This clonotype was counted at least ten times. The J gene is TRBJ2-1, the V gene TRBV11-2, with D unresolved. Trimming stripped 0 bases from V and 5 bases from J, with 8 bases between. This CDR3 region has 14 residues. CDR1 is SGHAT and CDR2 is FQNNGV in the germline V gene. The CDR3 DNA follows: TGTGCCAGCAGCTTAGAGTGGTTGCACAATGAGCAGTTCTTC. Its translation: CASSLEWLHNEQFF.

This clonotype was counted at least ten times. The chain uses TRBV6-2 or TRBV6-3 and TRBJ2-3; D tentatively fits TRBD1 or TRBD2 (5 bases each). CDR3 size: 15 residues. The V gene lost 2 bases and the J gene lost 7 bases, with 16 bases spanning the gap. Germline V CDR1 and CDR2: MNHEY, SVGEGT. CDR3 sequence (DNA): TGTGCCAGCAGTTACGCGGTGTGGGGGAGTTATACGCAGTATTTT. It is translated as CASSYAVWGSYTQYF.

This clonotype has a handful of counts. The rearrangement links TRBV5-6 to TRBJ2-7, with no clear D. Trimming pared 0 bases from V and 5 bases from J, leaving 15 bases between. The CDR3 runs to 15 residues. The germline V gene has CDR1 SGHDT and CDR2 YYEEEE. In DNA, the CDR3 is TGTGCCAGCAGCTTGGAGGCGGCTGCCTTGGACGAGCAGTACTTC. Encoded protein: CASSLEAAALDEQYF.

Details on this clonotype: This sequence may be a read error, since a much larger clone differs from it by one base. The chain links TRBV6-2 or TRBV6-3 to TRBJ1-2; D uncertain. CDR1 and CDR2 from the germline V gene are MNHEY and SVGEGT. This CDR3 contains 12 residues. For the CDR3, the DNA is TGTACCAGCAGTTCTGATTGGAATGGCTACACCTTC. Protein sequence: CTSSSDWNGYTF.

Ten or more counts support this clonotype. The J gene is TRBJ2-2, the V gene TRBV7-2; perhaps TRBD1 as D (6 bases). Looked up from germline, CDR1 is SGHTA and CDR2 is FQGNSA. The V end lost 4 bases, the J end lost 7 bases, and 10 bases lay between the germline ends. This CDR3 is 13 amino acids long. The CDR3 coding sequence is TGTGCCAGCAGCTCTCGCAGGGGCGGGGAGCTGTTTTTT. This encodes CASSSRRGGELFF.

This clonotype was seen at least ten times. The chain recombines TRBV7-9 with TRBJ1-2; 9 bases fit TRBD1. V lost 5 bases and J lost 7; bases outside the gene matches: 8. The V gene's germline CDR1 is SEHNR and CDR2 FQNEAQ (reference sequence). The CDR3 loop spans 14 amino acids. CDR3: CASSGTGGGFGYTF. In DNA form, the CDR3 reads TGTGCCAGCAGCGGCACAGGGGGCGGATTTGGCTACACCTTC.

The chain couples TRBV29-1 to TRBJ1-1; possibly TRBD1 for D (6 bases). Trimming took off 4 bases at V and 5 bases at J, with 14 bases between the two ends. Germline V gives CDR1 SQVTM, CDR2 ANQGSEA. This CDR3 has 13 residues. CDR3: CSVGYRDGTEAFF. In DNA form, the CDR3 reads TGCAGCGTTGGCTACAGGGACGGGACTGAAGCTTTCTTT.

This clonotype was counted ten times or more. J is TRBJ1-2 and V is TRBV2; the match to TRBD1 covers 9 bases. The CDR3 totals 15 residues. The germline CDR1 and CDR2 sequences are SNHLY and FYNNEI. V trimming: 7 bases; J trimming: 3 bases; junction bases outside the gene matches: 9. CDR3 in DNA: TGTGCCAGCATTATCCGGGACAGGGTTTACTATGGCTACACCTTC. Translating it yields CASIIRDRVYYGYTF.

This clonotype was picked up a small number of times. V gene TRBV25-1 combines with J gene TRBJ1-1; D remains unclear. Germline CDR1 is MGHDK and CDR2 is SYGVNS. Trimming cost V 8 bases and J 6 bases, with 10 bases left between them. The CDR3 length is 11 residues. CDR3 sequence: CASSYTAEAFF. CDR3 nucleotides: TGTGCCAGCTCATATACCGCTGAAGCTTTCTTT.

This clonotype was counted at least ten times. The genes are TRBV3-1 and TRBJ2-3; D ambiguous. Germline V gene lookup returns CDR1 LGHDT and CDR2 YNNKEL (reference sequence). Trimming pared 3 bases from V and 3 bases from J, leaving 4 bases between. CDR3 size: 12 residues. CDR3 nucleotide sequence: TGTGCCAGCAGCCACAGTACAGATACGCAGTATTTT. Its translation: CASSHSTDTQYF.